This T cell receptor (beta chain) was found in a study of Ad26.COV2.S vaccination and SARS-CoV-2 variants (dated by TCRdb to about 2021). Background on the whole study: Vaccine-arm donors came from COV1001, a multicentre, randomized, double-blind, placebo-controlled phase I-IIa trial of Ad26.COV2.S in healthy adults. Ad26.COV2.S was given intramuscularly at 5x10^10 or 1x10^11 viral particles, as a single shot or as two shots 56 days apart. TCRbeta repertoire sequencing was used to assess the specificity and breadth of SARS-CoV-2-reactive T cell receptors after Ad26.COV2.S vaccination. The TCR-sequenced set comprised around 30 samples: around 20 Ad26.COV2.S vaccine recipients, 5 placebo recipients and 8 SARS-CoV-2 convalescent individuals. Participants in the trial were split at random into five groups of five each, receiving low-dose or high-dose Ad26.COV2.S once or twice, or else placebo on both occasions. Investigators remained blinded to trial group allocation during experiments and outcome assessment. Points the paper makes about the study in general: The study was not powered for comparison of responses between vaccine doses or regimens. Substantial breadth of spike-specific CD8+ and CD4+ T cell responses was reported after vaccination. Compared with placebo recipients, Ad26.COV2.S recipients showed higher spike-specific TCR breadth (P = 0.0014). The authors noted that total T cell responses may have been underestimated by the TCR breadth and depth analyses. Comparable non-spike TCR breadth was observed between vaccine and placebo recipients, consistent with only spike being contained in the vaccine.

For this clone: The target of this receptor is not known. Per-base qualities were not stored, and no clone one base away is much larger.

The immunoSEQ Assay was used to sequence TCRbeta CDR3 regions. After extraction, genomic DNA underwent amplification by bias-controlled multiplex PCR, followed by high-throughput sequencing. From the authors' description of their analysis: To quantify the absolute abundance of each unique TCRbeta CDR3 region, sequences were collapsed and filtered. T cell fraction was estimated by normalizing TCRbeta template counts to usable DNA, with usable DNA measured through amplification of reference genes found in all nucleated cells. Repertoire TCRs were annotated as SARS-CoV-2-specific by exact matching of V gene, CDR3 amino acid sequence and J gene to a known reactive TCR set. The reference SARS-CoV-2 TCR set was derived from MIRA and filtered for enrichment in COVID-19-positive ImmuneCODE repertoires, a step that removed public or cross-reactive TCRs. Drawing on the MIRA antigens, annotated TCRs were analysed further at the level of specific ORF or position within ORF. Depth was the summed frequency of annotated unique rearrangements, while breadth was defined as annotated unique rearrangements over total unique productive rearrangements. Two-sided Wilcoxon rank-sum tests were used to compare TCR breadth between groups. Sourced from immuneACCESS, this table was stored by TCRdb with only in-frame sequences that have V and J called. A share of the clones is absent; for the studies checked, an unresolved V gene accounts for under half, and the remainder has no known explanation. V, J and clone size are taken as reported in that table, and D and trimming were inferred from the DNA itself. The sample includes around 300,000 clones, with about 89% observed a single time. Of the sample, roughly 5% falls within the top ten clones.

The cysteine opens and the phenylalanine closes a CDR3 of 13 amino acids. Only the CDR3 DNA is retained, 39 bases long and in frame from the first base. Taken from the germline V gene, the CDR1 and CDR2 loops are MNHNS and SASEGT. The trim is 0 bases for V and 4 bases for J, with a gap of 6 bases between the germline ends. The treatment or condition label of this sample denotes: some 20 received Ad26.COV2.S at low or high dose, single or two shots; 5 received placebo; per-sample allocation not given. Repertoires of vaccine and placebo recipients were sequenced from samples taken on day 63 after the first injection. Between 29 July and 7 August 2020, Cohort 1b enrolled around 24 adults aged 18-55 years at one site in Boston, USA. As a vaccine, Ad26.COV2.S was a replication-incompetent adenovirus type 26 vector that expressed a prefusion-stabilized SARS-CoV-2 spike protein derived from the original Wuhan strain.

The rearranged chain carries TRBV6-1 and TRBJ1-2, with the identity of the D gene unclear. This clonotype was obtained from a person between 18 and 59 years old who received the Ad26.COV2.S COVID-19 vaccine or a placebo. This material consisted of peripheral blood, taken in a trial of Ad26.COV2.S vaccine versus placebo. The base sequence is TGTGCCAGCAGTGAAGCTGTGGGCTATGGCTACACCTTC. It specifies CASSEAVGYGYTF.